The 10 T cell receptor beta chains presented below share a single source sample, sequenced in a study of post-analysis software for immune sequencing data. Study-level findings and limits: Relative to controls, patients had several TRBV segments at higher frequency, with TRBV5-6, TRBV5-1 and TRBV20-1 among these.

Which antigens these TCRs recognize remains unknown. Unique molecular identifiers featured in each of the TCR beta cDNA libraries. TCRdb reprocessed the PCR reads via MiXCR and lists one record per CDR3 protein. The data contain fewer than 900,000 distinct CDR3 sequences, just over 45% of them singletons. Source material: blood. These receptor sequences come from a girl aged 5-17 years with multiple sclerosis.

CDR3 bases: TGTGCCAGCAGTGCCGACAGTAATGATGATCAGCCCCAGCATTTT. Translated, it gives CASSADSNDDQPQHF. The J gene is TRBJ1-5, the V gene TRBV28; possibly TRBD1 for D (5 bases). Germline loops: CDR1 MDHEN, CDR2 SYDVKM. CDR3 length: 15 residues. The ends were cut back, 5 bases at V and 5 bases at J, with 16 bases in the middle.

The V and J genes are TRBV10-3 and TRBJ1-1, with 9 bases that match TRBD1. The CDR3 has 13 residues. With 2 bases clipped from V and 10 bases from J, the junction kept 5 bases outside the gene matches. Germline CDR1 ENHRY, CDR2 SYGVKD. The CDR3 loop is CAISERDRVAAFF. CDR3 bases: TGTGCCATCAGTGAGCGGGACAGGGTGGCAGCTTTCTTT.

The chain carries TRBV10-3 and TRBJ2-3, with 10 bases that match TRBD2. CDR1 ENHRY and CDR2 SYGVKD come from the germline V gene. The CDR3 runs 17 residues. V lost 3 bases and J lost 2; bases outside the gene matches: 8. The CDR3 region has the DNA TGTGCCATCAGTGAAGGGACTAGCGCACGCTACACAGATACGCAGTATTTT. This codes for CAISEGTSARYTDTQYF.

The chain carries TRBV4-3 and TRBJ2-5, with D perhaps matching TRBD1 (6 bases). Germline V CDR1 and CDR2: LGHNA, YSLEER. This CDR3 is built from 15 residues. The germline V and J ends were trimmed by 1 base and 5 bases, with 14 bases remaining between them. CDR3 region: CASSQGWQGQETQYF. DNA of the CDR3: TGCGCCAGCAGCCAAGGTTGGCAGGGGCAGGAGACCCAGTACTTC.

The J gene is TRBJ2-1, the V gene TRBV19; TRBD1 matches 9 bases. CDR3 size: 16 residues. Germline V lookup: CDR1 LNHDA, CDR2 SQIVND (reference sequence). Losses at the gene ends were 3 bases for V and 7 bases for J; bases not matched to a gene: 10. The DNA of the CDR3 is TGTGCCAGTAGTATCCCGGGGACAGGGAACCGGAATGAGCAGTTCTTC. Encoded protein: CASSIPGTGNRNEQFF.

V gene TRBV7-2 combines with J gene TRBJ2-7, with 9 nucleotides matching TRBD2. The V gene end was trimmed by 3 bases and the J gene end by 6 bases; junction bases not matched to a gene: 18. The CDR3 extends over 18 amino acids. Germline assignment: CDR1 SGHTA and CDR2 FQGNSA. DNA of the CDR3: TGTGCCAGCAGCTTCAAACTGATGCTAGCGGGGATCCCAAGCGAGCAGTACTTC. Translated: CASSFKLMLAGIPSEQYF.

V is TRBV4-2 and J is TRBJ1-4; TRBD1 might be the D (6 bases). Trimming shortened V by 1 base and J by 7 bases, and 13 bases separated the two germline ends. Germline-derived CDR1 and CDR2 are LGHNA and YNFKEQ. The CDR3 contains 15 residues. DNA for the CDR3: TGTGCCAGCAGCCAAGCCGGGGCAGGGGCTGAAAAACTGTTTTTT. Encoded protein: CASSQAGAGAEKLFF.

This sequence joins TRBV29-1 and TRBJ2-2; 10 positions agree with TRBD2. Germline V gene sequence: CDR1 SQVTM, CDR2 ANQGSEA. This CDR3 is built from 15 residues. J gave up 5 bases and V 6 bases, and 9 bases lay outside the gene matches. CDR3 in amino acids: CSVLQREGQTGELFF. CDR3 bases: TGCAGCGTCCTTCAGCGGGAGGGCCAGACCGGGGAGCTGTTTTTT.

This clonotype was detected only a few times. CDR3 coding DNA: TGTGCCAGCAGTTACGGGCCCACCTACGAGCAGTACTTC. Translated: CASSYGPTYEQYF. This chain uses TRBV12-3 or TRBV12-4 with TRBJ2-7; D is undetermined. The germline V and J ends were trimmed by 4 bases and 2 bases, with 9 bases remaining between them. The length of the CDR3 is 13 residues.

This chain connects TRBV11-2 to TRBJ2-5, with 7 bases that match TRBD2. There are 14 residues in the CDR3. Germline V gives CDR1 SGHAT, CDR2 FQNNGV. The ends lost 4 bases at V and 4 bases at J; junction bases unmatched: 6. The CDR3 region is CASSSPGLTETQYF. The CDR3 DNA is TGTGCCAGCAGCTCACCGGGACTAACAGAGACCCAGTACTTC.